Listed here is a single T cell receptor beta chain. The CDR3 has 11 amino acids. V was clipped by 3 bases and J by 10 bases; unmatched bases: 3. CDR1 and CDR2 from the germline V gene are SQVTM and ANQGSEA. The data were obtained in a study of blood T cell repertoires in COVID-19. On the study more broadly: Acute and convalescent COVID-19 specimens originated in the United States, Italy and Spain. The analysed material was cDNA or gDNA that came from T cells, B-cell-depleted T cells, or PBMCs.

As processed by the authors: Using reference gene primer amplification, nucleated cell counts were estimated. The method was immunoSEQ multiplex PCR; TCRdb's version includes in-frame clones alone and lacks a portion of them. Clone size and the V and J calls come from that table; the DNA yielded D and trimming. The data show roughly 250,000 clones, around 89% seen once. This chain uses TRBV29-1 with TRBJ2-1, with TRBD2 identical over 7 bases. This clonotype was obtained from a man aged 25-40 years with acute or convalescent COVID-19. The sample was peripheral blood. This CDR3 is CSVEGGIEQFF. The CDR3 nucleotides read TGCAGCGTTGAGGGGGGGATCGAGCAGTTCTTC.